This T cell receptor (beta chain) was sequenced for a study of early T cells in non-severe SARS-CoV-2 infection (dated by TCRdb to about 2021). Broadly, across the study: Because TCR sequencing relied on bulk RNA taken from unsorted whole blood, pairing of alpha and beta chains was not possible.

There are 16 amino acids in the CDR3, from cysteine to phenylalanine inclusive. Here the CDR3 DNA is all that survives: 48 bases in frame from base 1. V has 7 bases trimmed and J has 4 bases trimmed; junction bases matching no gene number 12. The germline V gene encodes CDR1 LNHDA and CDR2 SQIVND (reference sequence). Library prep was done by 5' RACE. TCRdb lists the instrument as NextSeq 500. The TCR library protocol attached unique molecular identifiers to individual cDNA molecules to correct for sequencing error and PCR bias. TCR alpha and beta chains were both sequenced, and the abundances of alpha and beta sequences in each sample were closely correlated with each other. In the original analysis: Decombinator V4 was used to annotate the V gene, J gene and CDR3 of the TCR sequences. Expanded TCRs were defined as changing significantly between any two time points under a Poisson model with p below 0.0001. Abundances of TCRs were expressed as counts per million after normalisation to the total number of TCRs sequenced in each sample. TRAV1-2 paired with TRAJ12, TRAJ20 or TRAJ33 defined MAIT TCRs, while TRAV10 paired with TRAJ18 defined iNKT TCRs. VDJdb, accessed on 1 November 2021, was searched for TCRs annotated for CMV, EBV and SARS-CoV-2, and TCRs annotated for more than one antigen were excluded. The raw public data were reprocessed by TCRdb itself: fastp quality trimming at Q25, MiXCR clonotype calling, in-frame beta chains only. Each entry is one CDR3 protein sequence, shown with its most common DNA and genes. None of the V and J calls come from the authors' own analysis; TCRdb made them. The sample table shows approximately 83,000 distinct CDR3 sequences, and around 15% are seen once. Of the sample, about 3% falls within the top ten clones.

Paper-wide results and their limitations: VDJdb matching was skewed toward anti-spike CD8 responses, so virus-specific expansions were likely underestimated and private and CD4 specificities were missed.

This was a case-control study nested in a cohort of healthcare workers in London, UK, who had nasopharyngeal swab PCR tests and blood samples taken every week. Healthcare workers were enrolled in the week of the UK lockdown, from 23 to 31 March 2020, and were followed every week for up to roughly 16 weeks. This clonotype showed up just a few times. Its antigen remains unidentified. It has no much larger one-base neighbor in the sample; base qualities were not kept. Specimen: whole blood. The chain is made from TRBV19 and TRBJ2-1, with 8 junctional bases fitting TRBD2. This TCR came from an adult who was a healthcare worker with PCR-confirmed SARS-CoV-2 infection or an uninfected control (not recorded which). The nucleotides are TGTGCCAGTACATCGCGAGGAAGCGGGAGTTACAATGAGCAGTTCTTC. This yields the protein CASTSRGSGSYNEQFF.